The rows below give T cell receptor beta chains drawn from one sample of a study of beta chain features in type 1 diabetes. The assay was immunoSEQ multiplex PCR, and TCRdb's table has in-frame clones only and misses some. The top ten hold approximately 0.3% of the sample, which has 25,000 to 30,000 clones, under 50% seen once. Sequenced: stem cell memory CD4+ T cells from blood. Source of these receptors: a man aged 30-40 years with type 1 diabetes. Each CDR3 is given with its conserved first and last residue. D genes are given only for firm matches. Not all rows give a size; the values are once, few, many and, for expanded clones, a class.

-,-,TRBV7-2,TRBJ2-7,CASSFGMGGYEQYF,TGTGCCAGCAGCTTCGGGATGGGGGGCTACGAGCAGTACTTC
TRBD1,-,TRBV27,TRBJ1-6,CASSLTGRSPLHF,TGTGCCAGCAGTCTGACAGGGCGTTCACCCCTCCACTTT
-,few,TRBV20-1,TRBJ2-7,CSAGVTYEQYF,TGCAGTGCAGGGGTAACCTACGAGCAGTACTTC
-,-,TRBV19,TRBJ2-5,CASSITQGVGETQYF,TGTGCCAGTAGTATCACACAGGGCGTCGGGGAGACCCAGTACTTC
TRBD1,-,TRBV5-6,TRBJ2-7,CASSLTGTGVEEQYF,TGTGCCAGCAGCTTAACCGGGACAGGGGTGGAGGAGCAGTACTTC
TRBD1,-,TRBV5-1,TRBJ1-3,CASSSNTGDPSGNTIYF,TGCGCCAGCAGCTCCAACACAGGGGACCCCTCTGGAAACACCATATATTTT
TRBD1,-,TRBV28,TRBJ1-2,CASSPGTANYGYTF,TGTGCCAGCAGTCCCGGGACAGCGAACTATGGCTACACCTTC
-,-,TRBV21-1,TRBJ2-7,CASSKGEREDMGKQYF,TGTGCCAGCAGCAAAGGGGAGCGGGAGGATATGGGAAAGCAGTACTTC
TRBD1,few,TRBV7-9,TRBJ2-5,CAIQGEETQYF,TGTGCGATACAGGGGGAGGAGACCCAGTACTTC
-,few,TRBV4-2,TRBJ2-5,CASSQDRETQYF,TGTGCCAGCAGCCAAGATCGAGAGACCCAGTACTTC
TRBD1,few,TRBV15,TRBJ1-6,CATSRDRVVSPLHF,TGTGCCACCAGCAGGGACAGGGTAGTCTCACCCCTCCACTTT
-,-,TRBV10-3,TRBJ2-2,CAISELETGELFF,TGTGCCATCAGTGAACTTGAGACCGGGGAGCTGTTTTTT
TRBD2,-,TRBV9,TRBJ2-2,CASSVEAGVGTGELFF,TGTGCCAGCAGCGTAGAGGCGGGAGTAGGTACCGGGGAGCTGTTTTTT
-,-,TRBV7-8,TRBJ2-5,CASSPIGGQETQYF,TGTGCCAGCAGCCCCATAGGCGGGCAAGAGACCCAGTACTTC
TRBD1,few,TRBV7-9,TRBJ2-5,CASRYGQVQTQYF,TGTGCCAGCAGATACGGACAGGTCCAGACCCAGTACTTC
-,few,TRBV7-9,TRBJ1-1,CASSDRTGTEAFF,TGTGCCAGCAGCGATCGGACTGGCACTGAAGCTTTCTTT
-,-,TRBV15,TRBJ1-1,CATSPRDRKNTEAFF,TGTGCCACCAGCCCTCGAGACAGGAAGAACACTGAAGCTTTCTTT
TRBD1,once,TRBV5-4,TRBJ2-7,CASSFGSGQGHEQYF,TGTGCCAGCAGCTTCGGGAGCGGACAGGGCCACGAGCAGTACTTC
TRBD1,-,TRBV5-4,TRBJ2-5,CASSPTGGREETQYF,TGTGCCAGCAGCCCGACAGGGGGCCGGGAAGAGACCCAGTACTTC
-,once,TRBV5-1,TRBJ1-1,CASSLIQGNTEAFF,TGCGCCAGCAGCTTAATCCAGGGGAACACTGAAGCTTTCTTT
TRBD1,-,TRBV19,TRBJ1-2,CASRATGVVDGYTF,TGTGCCAGTAGAGCGACAGGGGTCGTCGATGGCTACACCTTC
TRBD2,-,TRBV4-2,TRBJ2-7,CASSRSGRADEQYF,TGTGCCAGCAGCCGTAGCGGGAGGGCCGACGAGCAGTACTTC
-,-,TRBV5-1,TRBJ1-1,CASSAPEGLSEAFF,TGCGCCAGCAGCGCCCCGGAGGGTTTGTCTGAAGCTTTCTTT
-,-,TRBV6-6,TRBJ2-5,CASSYSKVEGPQYF,TGTGCCAGCAGTTACTCGAAGGTTGAGGGCCCCCAGTACTTC
-,once,TRBV5-1,TRBJ2-5,CASSLAGREETQYF,TGCGCCAGCAGCTTGGCCGGCAGGGAAGAGACCCAGTACTTC
-,-,TRBV5-1,TRBJ2-7,CASSLEGDTTYEQYF,TGCGCCAGCAGCTTGGAGGGGGACACTACCTACGAGCAGTACTTC
-,-,TRBV6-5,TRBJ1-2,CASSRDMEAGGYTF,TGTGCCAGCAGCCGGGACATGGAAGCCGGTGGCTACACCTTC
TRBD1,-,TRBV11-2,TRBJ2-5,CASSFGDRGLVETQYF,TGTGCCAGCAGCTTTGGGGACAGGGGATTAGTGGAGACCCAGTACTTC
-,few,TRBV29-1,TRBJ2-7,CSVLLQGVYEQYF,TGCAGCGTGCTGTTACAGGGCGTCTACGAGCAGTACTTC
TRBD1,few,TRBV5-1,TRBJ2-1,CASSLDGQGPYNEQFF,TGCGCCAGCAGCTTGGATGGACAGGGGCCTTACAATGAGCAGTTCTTC
-,-,TRBV7-9,TRBJ2-5,CASSLYSQAFQETQYF,TGTGCCAGCAGCTTATATTCCCAAGCTTTTCAAGAGACCCAGTACTTC
TRBD1,-,TRBV5-4,TRBJ2-5,CASRRDRGYQETQYF,TGTGCCAGCAGACGGGACAGGGGGTACCAAGAGACCCAGTACTTC
-,-,TRBV4-2,TRBJ1-1,CASSQDSMAGHNTEAFF,TGTGCCAGCAGCCAAGATTCAATGGCAGGACACAACACTGAAGCTTTCTTT
-,-,TRBV30,TRBJ2-5,CAWSVGHQLGEQYF,TGTGCCTGGAGTGTAGGACACCAGTTAGGAGAGCAGTACTTC
TRBD2,few,TRBV5-1,TRBJ2-5,CASSLALAGGQETQYF,TGCGCCAGCAGCTTGGCGCTAGCGGGGGGCCAAGAGACCCAGTACTTC
TRBD1,-,TRBV7-7,TRBJ2-2,CASSSAQGGGELFF,TGTGCCAGCAGCTCAGCACAGGGGGGCGGGGAGCTGTTTTTT
-,-,TRBV19,TRBJ2-5,CASSTRDQETQYF,TGTGCCAGTAGCACACGGGACCAAGAGACCCAGTACTTC
TRBD1,-,TRBV5-1,TRBJ1-2,CASSFYGTGTSGYTF,TGCGCCAGCAGCTTCTACGGGACAGGAACCTCTGGCTACACCTTC
TRBD1,few,TRBV30,TRBJ1-5,CAWSTGTGLARQPQHF,TGTGCCTGGAGTACCGGGACAGGGCTGGCCCGTCAGCCCCAGCATTTT
-,-,TRBV25-1,TRBJ2-7,CASSGGQAYEQYF,TGTGCCAGCAGCGGGGGGCAGGCCTACGAGCAGTACTTC
TRBD2,-,TRBV7-2,TRBJ2-7,CASSRTSGSTYEQYF,TGTGCCAGCAGCCGGACTAGCGGGTCGACCTACGAGCAGTACTTC
TRBD1,-,TRBV18,TRBJ2-2,CASSPGTGVTGELFF,TGTGCCAGCTCACCAGGGACAGGGGTGACCGGGGAGCTGTTTTTT
-,-,TRBV18,TRBJ1-1,CASSPFWGLNTEAFF,TGTGCCAGCTCACCTTTCTGGGGACTTAACACTGAAGCTTTCTTT
TRBD1,-,TRBV12-5,TRBJ2-5,CASGPGQGATETQYF,TGTGCTAGTGGTCCCGGACAGGGGGCTACGGAGACCCAGTACTTC
-,few,TRBV5-6,TRBJ1-2,CASSLDGLGARYTYGYTF,TGTGCCAGCAGCTTGGATGGCCTTGGGGCCCGGTATACCTATGGCTACACCTTC
-,-,TRBV10-2,TRBJ2-7,CASSVGAGDAYEQYF,TGCGCCAGCAGTGTAGGGGCAGGGGACGCCTACGAGCAGTACTTC
-,few,TRBV29-1,TRBJ1-2,CSVEVVGQNYGYTF,TGCAGCGTTGAAGTAGTTGGGCAGAACTATGGCTACACCTTC
TRBD2,-,TRBV9,TRBJ2-1,CASSVTSGGGSYNEQFF,TGTGCCAGCAGCGTAACTAGCGGGGGGGGCTCCTACAATGAGCAGTTCTTC